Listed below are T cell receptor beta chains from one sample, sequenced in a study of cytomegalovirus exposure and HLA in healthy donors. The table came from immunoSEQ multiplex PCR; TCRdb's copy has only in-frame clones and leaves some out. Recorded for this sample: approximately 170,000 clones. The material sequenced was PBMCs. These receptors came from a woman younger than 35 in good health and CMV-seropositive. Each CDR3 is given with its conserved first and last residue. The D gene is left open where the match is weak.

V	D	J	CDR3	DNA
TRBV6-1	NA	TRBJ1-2	CASSETFEGAYGYTF	TGTGCCAGCAGTGAGACTTTCGAGGGAGCGTATGGCTACACCTTC
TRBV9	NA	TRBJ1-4	CASSVGQINEKLFF	TGTGCCAGCAGCGTAGGACAGATTAATGAAAAACTGTTTTTT
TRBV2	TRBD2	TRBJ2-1	CASRAGTSGEFF	TGTGCCAGCAGGGCAGGGACTAGCGGGGAGTTCTTC
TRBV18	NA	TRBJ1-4	CASSSMGGLSEKLFF	TGTGCCAGCTCATCCATGGGAGGTCTTAGCGAAAAACTGTTTTTT
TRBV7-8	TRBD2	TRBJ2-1	CASSVRWTSVSYNEQFF	TGTGCCAGCAGCGTACGGTGGACTAGCGTTTCCTACAATGAGCAGTTCTTC
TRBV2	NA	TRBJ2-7	CASSYRDYEQYF	TGTGCCAGCAGTTACAGGGATTACGAGCAGTACTTC
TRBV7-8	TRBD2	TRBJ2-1	CASNLLAGDTYEQFF	TGTGCCAGCAACCTACTAGCGGGAGATACCTATGAGCAGTTCTTC
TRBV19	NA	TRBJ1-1	CASSIGRQMNTEAFF	TGTGCCAGTAGTATTGGCCGACAGATGAACACTGAAGCTTTCTTT
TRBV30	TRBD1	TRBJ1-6	CAWRIGTDNSPLHF	TGTGCCTGGAGGATCGGGACAGATAATTCACCCCTCCACTTT
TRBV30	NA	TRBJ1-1	CAWSVPALRTEAFF	TGTGCCTGGAGTGTACCAGCTCTCAGGACTGAAGCTTTCTTT
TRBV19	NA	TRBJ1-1	CASSAPGHSQF	TGTGCCAGTAGTGCTCCGGGACATAGCCAATTT
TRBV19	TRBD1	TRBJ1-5	CASSTDRDQPQHF	TGTGCCAGTAGTACTGACAGGGATCAGCCCCAGCATTTT
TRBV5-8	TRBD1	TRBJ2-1	CASSLSGGSYNEQFF	TGTGCCAGCAGCTTGTCAGGGGGCTCCTACAATGAGCAGTTCTTC
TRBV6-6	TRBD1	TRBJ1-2	CASSYFGDRTYGYTF	TGTGCCAGCAGTTATTTTGGGGACAGGACCTATGGCTACACCTTC
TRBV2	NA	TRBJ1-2	CASSERTAYGYTF	TGTGCCAGCAGTGAAAGGACAGCCTATGGCTACACCTTC
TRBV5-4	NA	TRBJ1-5	CASSLDRNQPQHF	TGTGCCAGCAGCTTGGATCGGAATCAGCCCCAGCATTTT
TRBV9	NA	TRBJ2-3	CASSAQTRHVTQYF	TGTGCCAGCAGCGCACAGACGAGACACGTTACGCAGTATTTT
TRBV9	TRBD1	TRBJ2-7	CASSGYRGRYEQYF	TGTGCCAGCAGCGGATACAGGGGCCGCTACGAGCAGTACTTC
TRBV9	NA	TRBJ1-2	CASSVTGNNYGYTF	TGTGCCAGCAGCGTTACAGGGAACAACTATGGCTACACCTTC
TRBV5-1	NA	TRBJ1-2	CASSFGQGTNCGYTF	TGCGCCAGCAGCTTCGGTCAGGGAACTAACTGTGGCTACACCTTC
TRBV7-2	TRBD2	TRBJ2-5	CASSLMGGSQETQYF	TGTGCCAGCAGCTTAATGGGGGGGAGCCAAGAGACCCAGTACTTC
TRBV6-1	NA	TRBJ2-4	CASSEAGGGGAKNIQYF	TGTGCCAGCAGTGAAGCGGGAGGGGGGGGAGCTAAAAACATTCAGTACTTC
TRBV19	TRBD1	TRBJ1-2	CASSVDRGNYGYTF	TGTGCCAGTAGTGTTGACAGGGGAAACTATGGCTACACCTTC
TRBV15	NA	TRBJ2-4	CATSKEAGVDIQYF	TGTGCCACCAGCAAAGAGGCAGGGGTGGACATTCAGTACTTC
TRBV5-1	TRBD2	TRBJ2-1	CASSATSGRDEQFF	TGCGCCAGCAGCGCGACTAGCGGGAGGGATGAGCAGTTCTTC
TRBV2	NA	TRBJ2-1	CASTFGGEQFF	TGTGCCAGCACCTTCGGCGGTGAGCAGTTCTTC
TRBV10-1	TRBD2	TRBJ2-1	CASSDFSGLADYNEQFF	TGCGCCAGCAGCGACTTTTCGGGACTAGCGGACTACAATGAGCAGTTCTTC
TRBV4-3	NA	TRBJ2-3	CASSQEGRGADTQYF	TGCGCCAGCAGCCAAGAGGGCAGGGGGGCGGATACGCAGTATTTT
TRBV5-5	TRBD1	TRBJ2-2	CASSSEGRGRPGTGELFF	TGTGCCAGCAGCTCGGAAGGCAGGGGGCGACCAGGGACCGGGGAGCTGTTTTTT
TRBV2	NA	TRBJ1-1	CASRVAGWNTEAFF	TGTGCCAGCAGAGTAGCAGGGTGGAACACTGAAGCTTTCTTT
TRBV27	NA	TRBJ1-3	CASGPRGNTIYF	TGTGCCAGCGGCCCCCGCGGAAACACCATATATTTT
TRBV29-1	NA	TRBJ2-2	CSVVDRLNTGELFF	TGCAGCGTTGTTGACAGGCTTAACACCGGGGAGCTGTTTTTT
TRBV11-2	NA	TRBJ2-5	CASSLSNYPGETQYF	TGTGCCAGCAGCTTAAGCAACTACCCGGGGGAGACCCAGTACTTC
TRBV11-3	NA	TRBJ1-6	CASSTAASSYNSPLHF	TGTGCCAGCAGCACAGCAGCCAGCTCCTATAATTCACCCCTCCACTTT
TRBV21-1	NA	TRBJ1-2	CASSKDPGTIHGYTF	TGTGCCAGCAGCAAAGATCCGGGTACGATTCATGGCTACACCTTC
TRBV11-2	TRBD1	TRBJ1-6	CASSSNRGAVNSPLHF	TGTGCCAGCAGCTCCAACAGGGGCGCCGTTAATTCACCCCTCCACTTT
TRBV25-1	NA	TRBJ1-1	CASSLYTEAFF	TGTGCCAGCAGCCTCTACACTGAAGCTTTCTTT
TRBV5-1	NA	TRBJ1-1	CASSLAGGMNTEAFF	TGCGCCAGCAGCTTGGCCGGGGGGATGAACACTGAAGCTTTCTTT
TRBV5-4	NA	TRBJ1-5	CASSLGQTNQPQHF	TGTGCCAGCAGCTTGGGGCAAACCAATCAGCCCCAGCATTTT
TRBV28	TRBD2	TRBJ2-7	CASSAGGGSYEQYF	TGTGCCAGCAGTGCCGGGGGGGGGTCGTACGAGCAGTACTTC
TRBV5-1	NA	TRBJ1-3	CASSYGQGNTIYF	TGCGCCAGCAGCTACGGACAGGGAAACACCATATATTTT
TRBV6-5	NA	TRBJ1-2	CASSLREGYTF	TGTGCCAGCAGTCTCCGTGAGGGCTACACCTTC
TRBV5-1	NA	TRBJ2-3	CASSRSSDSTDTQYF	TGCGCCAGCAGTCGATCTAGCGATAGCACAGATACGCAGTATTTT
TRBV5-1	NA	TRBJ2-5	CASSSDRIETQYF	TGCGCCAGCAGCTCTGACAGGATTGAGACCCAGTACTTC
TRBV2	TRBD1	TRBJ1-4	CAGRTGVGELFF	TGTGCTGGGAGGACAGGGGTTGGTGAACTGTTTTTT
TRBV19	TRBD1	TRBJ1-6	CASGTTGGGGAPLHF	TGTGCCAGTGGAACGACAGGGGGTGGAGGAGCACCCCTCCACTTT
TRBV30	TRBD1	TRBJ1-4	CASGGASNEKLFF	TGTGCCTCAGGGGGCGCGTCTAATGAAAAACTGTTTTTT
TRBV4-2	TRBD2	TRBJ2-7	CASSQDQGGLAGGIVEQYF	TGTGCCAGCAGCCAAGATCAAGGTGGACTAGCGGGAGGGATTGTCGAGCAGTACTTC
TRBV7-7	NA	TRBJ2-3	CASSRPNEGTQYF	TGTGCCAGCAGCCGGCCAAATGAGGGTACGCAGTATTTT
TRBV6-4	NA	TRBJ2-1	CASSDLETGGAEQFF	TGTGCCAGCAGTGACTTGGAAACAGGGGGGGCTGAGCAGTTCTTC